Reported below is one T cell receptor (beta chain). The CDR3 runs 16 residues. Germline assignment: CDR1 SEHNR and CDR2 FQNEAQ (reference sequence). After removal of 5 bases from V and 0 bases from J, the junction contained 9 bases not matched to a gene. The sample belongs to a study of blood T cell repertoires in COVID-19. Looking at the study overall: Samples came from the United States, Italy and Spain, spanning acute and convalescent COVID-19.

Sequenced by immunoSEQ multiplex PCR; TCRdb stores in-frame clones only, minus some. The sample holds more than 60,000 clones, around 85% seen once. V gene TRBV7-9 combines with J gene TRBJ1-2; 7 bases agree with TRBD1. Sequencing was carried out using peripheral blood. The sequence was obtained from an elderly woman with active or convalescent COVID-19. For the CDR3, the DNA is TGTGCCAGCAGCCCCCTGACAGGGACTCCTAACTATGGCTACACCTTC. Translation gives CASSPLTGTPNYGYTF.